This TCR beta chain was sequenced for a study of shared clonotypes between healthy human individuals. Running of the assay took place at deep level. The assay was immunoSEQ multiplex PCR, and TCRdb's table has in-frame clones only and misses some. This table has about 380,000 clones, about 96% appearing once. Germline-derived CDR1 and CDR2 are SGHTA and FQGNSA. With V trimmed by 2 bases and J by 8 bases, 7 bases remained unmatched. The CDR3 sequence is 14 residues long. This clone was seen a single time. What it binds is not known. The healthy adult donors were HIV-negative and reported no recent acute infections or vaccinations. Donors, without exception, were Caucasian adults residing in Nashville, Tennessee. Whole-study findings and limits: It was expected that sequencing depth would affect clonotype sharing among donors.

The sequenced sample was memory CD8+ T cells sorted from blood. As for subset: CD45RO+ cells pooled with CCR7-negative TemRA cells. The rearrangement links TRBV7-2 to TRBJ2-3; 7 bases map to TRBD2. The TCR was taken from a man aged 25-45 years in good health. The CDR3 DNA reads as TGTGCCAGCAGCTTACGTTACAGCGGGACTACGCAGTATTTT. This translates into CASSLRYSGTTQYF. Looking up the rest from reference TRBV7-2 and TRBJ2-3 gives the full variable domain: GAGVSQSPSNKVTEKGKDVELRCDPISGHTALYWYRQSLGQGLEFLIYFQGNSAPDKSGLPSDRFSAERTGGSVSTLTIQRTQQEDSAVYLCASSLRYSGTTQYFGPGTRLTVL.